This T cell receptor (beta chain) was obtained from a study of blood T cell repertoires in COVID-19. Clones were sequenced by immunoSEQ multiplex PCR, and TCRdb holds only the in-frame ones, with some missing. This sample carries nearly 70,000 clones, 82% of them seen once, and the ten largest clones take around 9.7%. V shed 5 bases, J shed 4 bases, and the junction held 9 bases outside the gene matches. This CDR3 has 17 amino acids. The germline V gene encodes CDR1 MRHNA and CDR2 SNTAGT. The sequencing sample was made of peripheral blood. The chain uses TRBV6-4 and TRBJ2-3; 13 bases map to TRBD2. The sequence derives from a woman over 75 with acute or convalescent COVID-19. This CDR3 reads CASSQRYTSGGADTQYF. The DNA for the CDR3 is TGTGCCAGCAGTCAGCGGTATACTAGCGGGGGGGCAGATACGCAGTATTTT.